Below are 8 T cell receptor beta chains sequenced from a single sample in a study of blood T cell repertoires in COVID-19. Some clones are missing from TCRdb's copy, which holds only in-frame ones; the method was immunoSEQ multiplex PCR. This sample has roughly 230,000 clones, with roughly 87% found just once. The material sequenced was peripheral blood. The origin of the receptors is a middle-aged woman who had recovered from COVID-19.

This rearrangement joins TRBV9 to TRBJ1-5; D may be TRBD1 (5 bases). Germline V gives CDR1 SGDLS, CDR2 YYNGEE. The CDR3 runs 14 residues. V was shortened by 3 bases and J by 7 bases, with 14 bases between the two germline ends. DNA of the CDR3: TGTGCCAGCAGCGAAAGCGGGGGAGGCCAGCCCCAGCATTTT. Its protein is CASSESGGGQPQHF.

The chain carries TRBV14 and TRBJ2-3, with TRBD2 matching over 7 bases. Per the germline V gene, CDR1 is SGHDN and CDR2 is FVKESK. The CDR3 is 15 amino acids. J lost 3 bases, V lost 1 base, and 4 bases had no gene match. The CDR3, as DNA: TGTGCCAGCAGCCAAGGCCTAGCGGAAACAGATACGCAGTATTTT. It translates to CASSQGLAETDTQYF.

The gene calls are TRBV7-9 and TRBJ2-7; no reliable D call. V lost 7 bases and J 4 bases, leaving 8 bases between the germline ends. CDR1 and CDR2 (germline): SEHNR, FQNEAQ (reference sequence). The CDR3 loop spans 11 amino acids. DNA of the CDR3: TGTGCCAGCACGTCCCGTTACGAGCAGTACTTC. Residues: CASTSRYEQYF.

This sequence joins TRBV19 and TRBJ2-7; no clear D gene. The V end was cut by 6 bases, the J end by 3 bases, with 9 bases between. Looked up from germline, CDR1 is LNHDA and CDR2 is SQIVND (reference sequence). This CDR3 is 12 amino acids long. CDR3 region: CASSPTGYEQYF. The CDR3 DNA follows: TGTGCCAGTAGCCCGACGGGCTACGAGCAGTACTTC.

V usage is TRBV18 and J usage is TRBJ2-7, with TRBD2 as a possible D gene (6 bases). Trimming shortened V by 6 bases and J by 1 base, and 13 bases separated the two germline ends. CDR1 KGHSH and CDR2 LQKENI come from the germline V gene. The CDR3 length is 14 residues. CDR3 coding DNA: TGTGCCAGCTCTCCCGATAGCGGATCCTACGAGCAGTACGTC. Amino acid sequence: CASSPDSGSYEQYV.

The chain couples TRBV25-1 to TRBJ2-5; a possible D gene is TRBD1 (5 bases). This CDR3 contains 15 residues. Germline loops: CDR1 MGHDK, CDR2 SYGVNS. The V end lost 1 base, the J end lost 5 bases, and 14 bases lay between the germline ends. CDR3 nucleotides: TGTGCCAGCAGTGAATTTAGGGCAGGGCGCGAGACCCAGTACTTC. Amino acid sequence: CASSEFRAGRETQYF.

The chain carries TRBV27 and TRBJ2-3; possibly TRBD2 for D (6 bases). CDR3 size: 17 residues. V was trimmed by 4 bases and J by 4 bases, leaving 21 bases between them. The germline V gene has CDR1 MNHEY and CDR2 SMNVEV (reference sequence). The CDR3 DNA reads as TGTGCCAGCAGTTCTCGCGGGATCGGGGCTTGGGCAGATACGCAGTATTTT. It encodes CASSSRGIGAWADTQYF.

This sequence joins TRBV28 and TRBJ2-7, with TRBD2 identical over 11 bases. Germline V gene sequence: CDR1 MDHEN, CDR2 SYDVKM. The CDR3 has 15 residues. V lost 4 bases and J lost 3; bases outside the gene matches: 5. CDR3 amino acids: CASSSTGLAGYEQYV. As DNA, the CDR3 is TGTGCCAGCAGTTCCACCGGACTAGCGGGCTACGAGCAGTACGTC.